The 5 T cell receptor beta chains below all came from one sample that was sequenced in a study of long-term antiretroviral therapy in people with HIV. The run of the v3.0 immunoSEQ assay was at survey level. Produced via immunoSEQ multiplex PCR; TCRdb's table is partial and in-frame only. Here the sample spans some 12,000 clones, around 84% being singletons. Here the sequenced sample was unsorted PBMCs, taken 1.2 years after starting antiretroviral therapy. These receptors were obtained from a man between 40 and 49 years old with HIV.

The CDR3 sequence: CASSFRENTGELFF. The CDR3 coding sequence is TGTGCCAGCAGCTTCCGGGAGAACACCGGGGAGCTGTTTTTT. The V call is TRBV7-7, the J call TRBJ2-2; D is possibly TRBD2 (5 bases). The CDR3 covers 14 residues. Trimming pared 3 bases from V and 1 base from J, leaving 6 bases between. CDR1 SSHAT and CDR2 FNYEAQ come from the germline V gene (reference sequence).

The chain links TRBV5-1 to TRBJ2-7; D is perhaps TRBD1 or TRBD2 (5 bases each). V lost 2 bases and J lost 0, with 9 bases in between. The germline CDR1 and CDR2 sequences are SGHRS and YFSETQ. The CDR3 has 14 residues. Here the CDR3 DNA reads TGCGCCAGCAGCTTTACCGGGACCTCCTACGAGCAGTACTTC. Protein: CASSFTGTSYEQYF.

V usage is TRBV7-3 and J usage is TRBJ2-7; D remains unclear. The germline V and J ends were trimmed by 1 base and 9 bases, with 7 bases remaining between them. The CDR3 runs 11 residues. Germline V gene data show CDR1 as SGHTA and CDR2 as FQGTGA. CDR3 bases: TGTGCCAGCAGCTTAAGTTATGCGCAGTACTTC. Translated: CASSLSYAQYF.

CDR3 DNA: TGCGCCAGCAGCTTGGCCCAGGTGGGCTACGAGCAGTACTTC. Its translation: CASSLAQVGYEQYF. V gene TRBV5-1 combines with J gene TRBJ2-7; D gene unclear. The germline gives CDR1 SGHRS, CDR2 YFSETQ. The length of the CDR3 is 14 residues. The ends were cut back, 0 bases at V and 3 bases at J, with 10 bases in the middle.

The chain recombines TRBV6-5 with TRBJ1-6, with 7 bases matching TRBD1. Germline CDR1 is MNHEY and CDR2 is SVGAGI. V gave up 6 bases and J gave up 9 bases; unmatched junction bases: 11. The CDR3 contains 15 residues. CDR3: CASRHGGGIGSPLHF. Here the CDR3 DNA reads TGTGCCAGCAGGCACGGAGGGGGCATTGGTTCACCCCTCCACTTT.